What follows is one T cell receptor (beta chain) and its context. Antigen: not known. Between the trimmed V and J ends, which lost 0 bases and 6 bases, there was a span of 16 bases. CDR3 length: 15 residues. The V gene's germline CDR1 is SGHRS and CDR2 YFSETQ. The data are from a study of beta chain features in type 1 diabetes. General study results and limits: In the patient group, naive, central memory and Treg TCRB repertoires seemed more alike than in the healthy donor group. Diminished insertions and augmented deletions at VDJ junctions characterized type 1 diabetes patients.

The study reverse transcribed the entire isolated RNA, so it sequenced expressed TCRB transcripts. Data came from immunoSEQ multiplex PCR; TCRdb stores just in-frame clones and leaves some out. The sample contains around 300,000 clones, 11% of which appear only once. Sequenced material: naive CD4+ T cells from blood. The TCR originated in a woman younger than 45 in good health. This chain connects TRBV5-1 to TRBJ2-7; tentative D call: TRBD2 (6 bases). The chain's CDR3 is CASSLASGWEAEQYF. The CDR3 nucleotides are TGCGCCAGCAGCTTGGCGTCCGGTTGGGAGGCCGAGCAGTACTTC.